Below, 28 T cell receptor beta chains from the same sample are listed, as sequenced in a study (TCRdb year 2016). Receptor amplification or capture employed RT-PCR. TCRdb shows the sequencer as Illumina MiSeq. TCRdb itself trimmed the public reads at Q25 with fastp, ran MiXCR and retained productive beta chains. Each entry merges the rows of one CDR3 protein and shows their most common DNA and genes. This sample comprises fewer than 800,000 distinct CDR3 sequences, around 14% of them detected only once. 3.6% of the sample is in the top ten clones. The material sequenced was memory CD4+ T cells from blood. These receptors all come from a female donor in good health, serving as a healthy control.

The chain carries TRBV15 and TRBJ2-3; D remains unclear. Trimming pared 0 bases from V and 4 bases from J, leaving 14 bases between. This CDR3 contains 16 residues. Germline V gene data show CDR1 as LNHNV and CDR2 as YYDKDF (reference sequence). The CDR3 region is CATSRDGSGVSDTQYF. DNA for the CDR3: TGTGCCACCAGCAGAGATGGTTCGGGTGTCTCAGATACGCAGTATTTT. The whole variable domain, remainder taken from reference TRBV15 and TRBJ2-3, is DAMVIQNPRYQVTQFGKPVTLSCSQTLNHNVMYWYQQKSSQAPKLLFHYYDKDFNNEADTPDNFQSRRPNTSFCFLDIRSPGLGDTAMYLCATSRDGSGVSDTQYFGPGTRLTVL.

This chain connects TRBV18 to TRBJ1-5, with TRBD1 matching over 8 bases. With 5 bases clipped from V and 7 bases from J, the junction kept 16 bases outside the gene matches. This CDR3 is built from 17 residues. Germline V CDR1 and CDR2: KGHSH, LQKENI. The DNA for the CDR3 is TGTGCCAGCTCAGGTTCGTCGACAGGGGCCGTCGGGCAGCCCCAGCATTTT. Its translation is CASSGSSTGAVGQPQHF.

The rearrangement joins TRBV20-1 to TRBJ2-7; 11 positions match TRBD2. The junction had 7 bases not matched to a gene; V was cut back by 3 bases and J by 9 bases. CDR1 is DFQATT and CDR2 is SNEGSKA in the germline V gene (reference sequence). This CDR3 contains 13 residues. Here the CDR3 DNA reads TGCAGTGCTAGGGGGACTAGCGGAGCTCGGCAGTACTTC. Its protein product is CSARGTSGARQYF.

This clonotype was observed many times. The CDR3 coding sequence is TGTGCCAGCAGTGGCGACAGGGCCACTGAAGCTTTCTTT. Its translation: CASSGDRATEAFF. The rearrangement joins TRBV6-4 to TRBJ1-1; 7 bases line up with TRBD1. The CDR3 is made up of 13 amino acids. The V gene end was trimmed by 4 bases and the J gene end by 4 bases; junction bases not matched to a gene: 3. CDR1 is MRHNA and CDR2 is SNTAGT in the germline V gene.

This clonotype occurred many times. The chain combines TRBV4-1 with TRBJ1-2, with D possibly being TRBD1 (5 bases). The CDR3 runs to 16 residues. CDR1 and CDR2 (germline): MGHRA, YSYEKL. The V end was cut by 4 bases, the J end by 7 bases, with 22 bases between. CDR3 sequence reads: CASSLQSGRGRGGYTF. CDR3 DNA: TGCGCCAGCAGCCTTCAATCGGGTAGGGGCCGAGGTGGCTACACCTTC.

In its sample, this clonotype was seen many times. The CDR3 region is CSVERGKQPNYGYTF. The DNA of the CDR3 is TGCAGCGTTGAAAGGGGGAAACAGCCTAACTATGGCTACACCTTC. This chain links TRBV29-1 with TRBJ1-2; a weak D match, TRBD1 (6 bases). Germline values: CDR1 SQVTM, CDR2 ANQGSEA. This CDR3 has 15 amino acids. The V end lost 2 bases, the J end lost 0 bases, and 13 bases lay between the germline ends.

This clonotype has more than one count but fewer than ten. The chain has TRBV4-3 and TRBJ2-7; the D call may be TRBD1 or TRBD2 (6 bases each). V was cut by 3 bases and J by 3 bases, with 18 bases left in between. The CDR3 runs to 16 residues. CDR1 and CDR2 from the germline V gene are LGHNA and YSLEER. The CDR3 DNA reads TGCGCCAGCAGCCAGACCCCGGGGGCTAGGGTCTACGAGCAGTACTTC. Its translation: CASSQTPGARVYEQYF.

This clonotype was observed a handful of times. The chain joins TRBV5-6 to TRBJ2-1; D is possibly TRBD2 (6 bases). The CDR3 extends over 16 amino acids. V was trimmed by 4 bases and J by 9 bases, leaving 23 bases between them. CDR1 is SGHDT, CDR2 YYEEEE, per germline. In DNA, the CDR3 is TGTGCCAGCAGCGCCTTAACCGGGACTCTGGCATCTGAGCAGTTCTTC. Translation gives CASSALTGTLASEQFF.

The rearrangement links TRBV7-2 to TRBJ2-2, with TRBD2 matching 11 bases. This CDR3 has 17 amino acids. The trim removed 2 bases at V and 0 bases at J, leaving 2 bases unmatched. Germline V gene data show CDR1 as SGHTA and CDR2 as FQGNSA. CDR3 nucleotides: TGTGCCAGCAGCTTAATGGGACTAGCGGCGAACACCGGGGAGCTGTTTTTT. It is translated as CASSLMGLAANTGELFF.

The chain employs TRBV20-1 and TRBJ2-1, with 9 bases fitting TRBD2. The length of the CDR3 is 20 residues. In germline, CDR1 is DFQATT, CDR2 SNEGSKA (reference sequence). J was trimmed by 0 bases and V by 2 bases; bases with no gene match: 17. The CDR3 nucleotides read TGCAGTGCTAGAACACGGCAGGGGCTAGCGGGGTTGAGCTCCTACAATGAGCAGTTCTTC. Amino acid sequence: CSARTRQGLAGLSSYNEQFF.

CDR3 amino acids: CASRRGKLMNTEAFF. Written as DNA, the CDR3 is TGTGCCAGCAGGAGGGGAAAATTGATGAACACTGAAGCTTTCTTT. The V gene is TRBV6-2 or TRBV6-3, the J gene TRBJ1-1, with D tentatively TRBD1 (5 bases). V dropped 6 bases and J dropped 0 bases, with 14 bases sitting between them. CDR1 MNHEY and CDR2 SVGEGT come from the germline V gene. The CDR3 is made up of 15 amino acids.

The CDR3, as DNA: TGTGCCAGCAGCGGCGCCGGGACAGGTCGGACTGAAGCTTTCTTT. This translates into CASSGAGTGRTEAFF. The rearrangement links TRBV9 to TRBJ1-1; 8 nucleotides match TRBD1. In germline, CDR1 is SGDLS, CDR2 YYNGEE. Trimming took 3 bases from V and 5 from J; bases not matched to a gene: 9. This CDR3 is built from 15 residues.

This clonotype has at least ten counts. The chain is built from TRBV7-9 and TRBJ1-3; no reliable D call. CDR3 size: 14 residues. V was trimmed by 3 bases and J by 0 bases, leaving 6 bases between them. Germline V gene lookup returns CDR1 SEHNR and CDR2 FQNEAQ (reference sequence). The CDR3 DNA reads TGTGCCAGCAGCTTCAGCATCTCTGGAAACACCATATATTTT. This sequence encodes CASSFSISGNTIYF.

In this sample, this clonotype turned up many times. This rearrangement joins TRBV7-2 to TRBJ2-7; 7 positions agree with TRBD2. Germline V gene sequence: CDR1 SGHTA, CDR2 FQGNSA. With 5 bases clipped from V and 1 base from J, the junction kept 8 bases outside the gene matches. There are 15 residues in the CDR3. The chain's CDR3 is CASSPGLVLSYEQYF. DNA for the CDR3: TGTGCCAGCAGCCCCGGACTAGTATTGTCCTACGAGCAGTACTTC. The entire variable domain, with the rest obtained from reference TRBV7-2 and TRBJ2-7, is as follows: GAGVSQSPSNKVTEKGKDVELRCDPISGHTALYWYRQSLGQGLEFLIYFQGNSAPDKSGLPSDRFSAERTGGSVSTLTIQRTQQEDSAVYLCASSPGLVLSYEQYFGPGTRLTVT.

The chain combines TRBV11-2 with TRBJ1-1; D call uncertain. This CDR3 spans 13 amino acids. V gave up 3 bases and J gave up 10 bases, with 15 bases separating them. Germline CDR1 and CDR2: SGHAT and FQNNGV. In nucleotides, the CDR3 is TGTGCCAGCAGCTTCCGGGCAGCCCCCGTAGCTTTCTTT. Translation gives CASSFRAAPVAFF.

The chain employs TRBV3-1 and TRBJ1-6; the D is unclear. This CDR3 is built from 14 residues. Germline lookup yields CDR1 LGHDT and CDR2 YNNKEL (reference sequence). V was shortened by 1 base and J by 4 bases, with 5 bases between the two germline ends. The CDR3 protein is CASSQVTYNSPLHF. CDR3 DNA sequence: TGTGCCAGCAGCCAAGTTACATATAATTCACCCCTCCACTTT.

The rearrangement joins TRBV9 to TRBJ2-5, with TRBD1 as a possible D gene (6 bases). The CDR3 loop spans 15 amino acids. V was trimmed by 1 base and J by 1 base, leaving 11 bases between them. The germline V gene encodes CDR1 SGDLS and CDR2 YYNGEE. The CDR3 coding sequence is TGTGCCAGCAGCGTAAATCCGACAGGCCAAGAGACCCAGTACTTC. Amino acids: CASSVNPTGQETQYF.

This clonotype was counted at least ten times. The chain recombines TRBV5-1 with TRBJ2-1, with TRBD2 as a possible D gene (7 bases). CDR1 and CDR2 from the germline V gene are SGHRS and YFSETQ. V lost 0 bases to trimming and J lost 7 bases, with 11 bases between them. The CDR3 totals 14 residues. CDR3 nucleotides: TGCGCCAGCAGCTTGGAGGGGGGGGCGAATGAGCAGTTCTTC. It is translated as CASSLEGGANEQFF.

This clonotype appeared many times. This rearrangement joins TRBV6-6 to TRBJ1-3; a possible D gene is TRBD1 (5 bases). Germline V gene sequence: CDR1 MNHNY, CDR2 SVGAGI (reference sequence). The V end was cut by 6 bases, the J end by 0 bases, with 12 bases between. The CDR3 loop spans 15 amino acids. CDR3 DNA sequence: TGTGCCAGCAGCCACGGGACCTACTCTGGAAACACCATATATTTT. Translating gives CASSHGTYSGNTIYF.

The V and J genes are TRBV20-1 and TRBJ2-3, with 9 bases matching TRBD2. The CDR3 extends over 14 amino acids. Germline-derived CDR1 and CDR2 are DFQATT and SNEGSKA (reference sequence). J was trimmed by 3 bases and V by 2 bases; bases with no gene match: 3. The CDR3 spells CSARRTSETDTQYF. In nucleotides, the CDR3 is TGCAGTGCTAGAAGGACTAGCGAAACAGATACGCAGTATTTT.

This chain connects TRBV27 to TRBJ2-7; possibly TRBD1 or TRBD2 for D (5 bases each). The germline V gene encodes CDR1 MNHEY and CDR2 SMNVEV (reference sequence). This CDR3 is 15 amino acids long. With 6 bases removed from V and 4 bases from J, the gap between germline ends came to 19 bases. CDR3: CASRSRSGRGYEQYF. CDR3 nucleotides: TGTGCCAGCAGGTCCCGAAGCGGTAGGGGTTACGAGCAGTACTTC.

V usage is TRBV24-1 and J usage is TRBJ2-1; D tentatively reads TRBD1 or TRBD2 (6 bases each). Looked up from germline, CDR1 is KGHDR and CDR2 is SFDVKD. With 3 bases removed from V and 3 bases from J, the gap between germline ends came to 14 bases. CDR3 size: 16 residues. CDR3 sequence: CATSDPDGGRYNEQFF. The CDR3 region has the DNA TGTGCCACCAGTGATCCCGACGGGGGCCGCTACAATGAGCAGTTCTTC.

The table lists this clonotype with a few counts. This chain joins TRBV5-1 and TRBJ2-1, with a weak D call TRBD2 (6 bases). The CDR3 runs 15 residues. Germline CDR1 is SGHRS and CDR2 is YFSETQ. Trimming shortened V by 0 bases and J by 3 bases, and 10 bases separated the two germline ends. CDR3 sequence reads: CASSLDATSYNEQFF. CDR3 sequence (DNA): TGCGCCAGCAGCTTGGACGCGACTAGCTACAATGAGCAGTTCTTC.

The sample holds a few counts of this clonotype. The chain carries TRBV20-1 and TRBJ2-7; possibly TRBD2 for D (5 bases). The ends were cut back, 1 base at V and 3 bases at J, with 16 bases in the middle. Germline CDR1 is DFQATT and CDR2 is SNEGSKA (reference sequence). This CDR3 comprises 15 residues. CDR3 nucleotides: TGCAGTGCTAGAGTAGGGCTAGCCTCCGACTACGAGCAGTACTTC. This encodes CSARVGLASDYEQYF.

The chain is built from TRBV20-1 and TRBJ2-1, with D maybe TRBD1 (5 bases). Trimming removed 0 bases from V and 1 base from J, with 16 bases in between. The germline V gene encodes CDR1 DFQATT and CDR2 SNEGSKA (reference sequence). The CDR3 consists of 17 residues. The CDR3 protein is CSARDRAGFISYNEQFF. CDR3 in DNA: TGCAGTGCTAGAGATCGTGCAGGGTTTATTTCCTACAATGAGCAGTTCTTC.

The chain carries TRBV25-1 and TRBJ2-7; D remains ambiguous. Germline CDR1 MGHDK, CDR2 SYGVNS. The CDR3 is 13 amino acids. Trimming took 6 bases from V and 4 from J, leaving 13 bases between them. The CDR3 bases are TGTGCCAGCAGCACCCGGTATAGGTACGAGCAGTACTTC. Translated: CASSTRYRYEQYF.

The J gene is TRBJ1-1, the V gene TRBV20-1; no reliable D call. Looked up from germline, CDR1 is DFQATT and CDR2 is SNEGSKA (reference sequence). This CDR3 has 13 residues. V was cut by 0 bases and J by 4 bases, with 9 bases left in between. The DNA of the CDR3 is TGCAGTGCTAGAGATGTGGGTCGCACTGAAGCTTTCTTT. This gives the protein CSARDVGRTEAFF.

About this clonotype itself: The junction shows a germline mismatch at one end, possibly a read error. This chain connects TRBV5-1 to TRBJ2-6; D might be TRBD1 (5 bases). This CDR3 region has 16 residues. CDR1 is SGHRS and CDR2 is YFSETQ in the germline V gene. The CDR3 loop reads CASSSPDSSGANFLTF. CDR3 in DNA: TGCGCCAGCAGCTCACCCGACAGTTCTGGGGCCAACTTCCTGACTTTC. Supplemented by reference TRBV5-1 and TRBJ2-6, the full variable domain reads KAGVTQTPRYLIKTRGQQVTLSCSPISGHRSVSWYQQTPGQGLQFLFEYFSETQRNKGNFPGRFSGRQFSNSRSEMNVSTLELGDSALYLCASSSPDSSGANFLTFGAGSRLTVL.